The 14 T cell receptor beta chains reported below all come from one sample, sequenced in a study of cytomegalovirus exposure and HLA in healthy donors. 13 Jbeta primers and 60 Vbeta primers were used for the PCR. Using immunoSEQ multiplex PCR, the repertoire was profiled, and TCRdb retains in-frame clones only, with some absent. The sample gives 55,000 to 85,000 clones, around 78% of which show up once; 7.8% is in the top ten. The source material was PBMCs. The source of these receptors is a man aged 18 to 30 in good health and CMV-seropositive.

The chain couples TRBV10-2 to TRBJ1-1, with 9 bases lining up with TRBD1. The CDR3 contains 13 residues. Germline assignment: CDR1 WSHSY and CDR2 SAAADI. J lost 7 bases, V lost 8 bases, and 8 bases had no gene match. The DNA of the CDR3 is TGCGCCAGCCTGACAGGGGGGTTACATGAAGCTTTCTTT. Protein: CASLTGGLHEAFF.

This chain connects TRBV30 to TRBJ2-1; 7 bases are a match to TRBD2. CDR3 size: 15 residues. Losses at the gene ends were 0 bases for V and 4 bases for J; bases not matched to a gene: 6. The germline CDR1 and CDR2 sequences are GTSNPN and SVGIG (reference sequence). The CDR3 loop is CAWSVASGKYNEQFF. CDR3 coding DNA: TGTGCCTGGAGTGTAGCTAGCGGAAAGTACAATGAGCAGTTCTTC. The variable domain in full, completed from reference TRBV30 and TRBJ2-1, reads SQTIHQWPATLVQPVGSPLSLECTVEGTSNPNLYWYRQAAGRGLQLLFYSVGIGQISSEVPQNLSASRPQDRQFILSSKKLLLSDSGFYLCAWSVASGKYNEQFFGPGTRLTVL.

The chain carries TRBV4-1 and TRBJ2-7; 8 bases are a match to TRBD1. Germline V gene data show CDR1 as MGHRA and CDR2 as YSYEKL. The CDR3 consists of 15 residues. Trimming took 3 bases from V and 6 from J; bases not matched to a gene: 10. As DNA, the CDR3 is TGCGCCAGCAGCCAGATGGGACAGGTGGCTACCGAGCAGTACTTC. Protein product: CASSQMGQVATEQYF.

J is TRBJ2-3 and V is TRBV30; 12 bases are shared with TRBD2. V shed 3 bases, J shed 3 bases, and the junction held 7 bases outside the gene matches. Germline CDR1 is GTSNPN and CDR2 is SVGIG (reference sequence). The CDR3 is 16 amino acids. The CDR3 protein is CAWSGASGGVTDTQYF. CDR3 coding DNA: TGTGCCTGGAGCGGGGCTAGCGGGGGGGTTACAGATACGCAGTATTTT.

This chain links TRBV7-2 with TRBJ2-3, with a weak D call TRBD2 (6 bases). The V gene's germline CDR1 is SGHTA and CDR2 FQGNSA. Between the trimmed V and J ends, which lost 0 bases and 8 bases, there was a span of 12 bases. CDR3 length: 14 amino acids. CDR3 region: CASSLAEGMVTQYF. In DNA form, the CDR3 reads TGTGCCAGCAGCTTAGCGGAGGGCATGGTTACGCAGTATTTT. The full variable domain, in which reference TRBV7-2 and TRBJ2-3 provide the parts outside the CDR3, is GAGVSQSPSNKVTEKGKDVELRCDPISGHTALYWYRQSLGQGLEFLIYFQGNSAPDKSGLPSDRFSAERTGGSVSTLTIQRTQQEDSAVYLCASSLAEGMVTQYFGPGTRLTVL.

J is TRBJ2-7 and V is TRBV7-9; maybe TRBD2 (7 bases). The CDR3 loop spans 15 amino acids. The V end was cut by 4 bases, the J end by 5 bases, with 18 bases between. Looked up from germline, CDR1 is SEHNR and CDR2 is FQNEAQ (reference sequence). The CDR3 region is CASSSDGGLRNEQYF. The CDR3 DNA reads TGTGCCAGCAGCTCCGACGGGGGGCTAAGAAACGAGCAGTACTTC.

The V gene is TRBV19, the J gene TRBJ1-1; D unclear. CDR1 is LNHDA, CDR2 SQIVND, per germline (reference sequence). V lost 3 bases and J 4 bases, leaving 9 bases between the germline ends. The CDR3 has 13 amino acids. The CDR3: CASSISVGTEAFF. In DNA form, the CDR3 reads TGTGCCAGTAGTATTAGTGTCGGCACTGAAGCTTTCTTT.

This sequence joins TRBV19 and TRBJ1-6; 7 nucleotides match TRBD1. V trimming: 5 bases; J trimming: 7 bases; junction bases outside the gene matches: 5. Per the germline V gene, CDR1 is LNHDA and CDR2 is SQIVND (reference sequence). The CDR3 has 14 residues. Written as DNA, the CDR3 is TGTGCCAGTAGTGTATCGGACAGGAATTCACCCCTCCACTTT. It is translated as CASSVSDRNSPLHF.

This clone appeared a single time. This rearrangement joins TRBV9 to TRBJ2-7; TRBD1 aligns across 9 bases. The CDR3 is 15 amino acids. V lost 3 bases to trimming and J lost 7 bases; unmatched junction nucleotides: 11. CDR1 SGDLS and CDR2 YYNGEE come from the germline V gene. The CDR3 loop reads CASSGGTGRTWEQYF. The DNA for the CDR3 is TGTGCCAGCAGCGGGGGGACAGGGAGGACATGGGAGCAGTACTTC.

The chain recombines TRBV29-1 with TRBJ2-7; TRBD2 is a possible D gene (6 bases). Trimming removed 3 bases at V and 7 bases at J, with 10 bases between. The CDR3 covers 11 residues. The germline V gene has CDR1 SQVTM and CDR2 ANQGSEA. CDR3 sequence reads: CSVEWGVEQYF. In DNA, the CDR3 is TGCAGCGTTGAGTGGGGGGTTGAGCAGTACTTC.

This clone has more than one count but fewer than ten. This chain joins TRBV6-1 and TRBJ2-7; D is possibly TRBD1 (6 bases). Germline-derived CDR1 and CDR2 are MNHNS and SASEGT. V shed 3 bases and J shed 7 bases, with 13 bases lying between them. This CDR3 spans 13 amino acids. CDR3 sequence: CASSDRAQGEQYF. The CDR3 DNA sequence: TGTGCCAGCAGTGATAGGGCCCAGGGGGAGCAGTACTTC.

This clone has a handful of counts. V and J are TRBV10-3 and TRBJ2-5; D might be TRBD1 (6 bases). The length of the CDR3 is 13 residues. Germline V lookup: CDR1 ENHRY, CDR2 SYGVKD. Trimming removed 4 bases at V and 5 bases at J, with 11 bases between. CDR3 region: CAISGGRGETQYF. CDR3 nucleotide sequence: TGTGCCATCAGTGGGGGCAGGGGTGAGACCCAGTACTTC.

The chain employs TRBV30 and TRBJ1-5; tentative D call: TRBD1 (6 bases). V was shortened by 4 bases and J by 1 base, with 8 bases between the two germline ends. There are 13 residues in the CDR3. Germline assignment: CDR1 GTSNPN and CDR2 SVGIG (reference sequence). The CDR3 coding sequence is TGTGCCTGGAACAGGGCAAGCAATCAGCCCCAGCATTTT. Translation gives CAWNRASNQPQHF.

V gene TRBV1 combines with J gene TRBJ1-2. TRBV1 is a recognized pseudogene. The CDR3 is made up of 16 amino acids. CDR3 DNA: TGCACCAGCAGCCAAGGCGCGGGGGGGGCGAACTATGGCTACACCTTC. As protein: CTSSQGAGGANYGYTF.